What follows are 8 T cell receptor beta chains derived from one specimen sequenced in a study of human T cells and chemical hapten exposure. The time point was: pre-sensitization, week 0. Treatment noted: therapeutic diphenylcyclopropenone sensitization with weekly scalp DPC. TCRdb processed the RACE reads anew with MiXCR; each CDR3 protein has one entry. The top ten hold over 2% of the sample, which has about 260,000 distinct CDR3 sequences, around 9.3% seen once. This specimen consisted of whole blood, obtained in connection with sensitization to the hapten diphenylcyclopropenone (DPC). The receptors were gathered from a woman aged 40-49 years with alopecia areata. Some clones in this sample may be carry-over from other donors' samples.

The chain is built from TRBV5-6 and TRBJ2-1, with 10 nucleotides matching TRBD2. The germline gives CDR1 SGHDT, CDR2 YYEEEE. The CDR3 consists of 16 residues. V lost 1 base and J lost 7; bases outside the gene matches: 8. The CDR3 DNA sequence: TGTGCCAGCAGCTTGCCGGCTAGCGGGAGTGGGAATGAGCAGTTCTTC. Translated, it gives CASSLPASGSGNEQFF.

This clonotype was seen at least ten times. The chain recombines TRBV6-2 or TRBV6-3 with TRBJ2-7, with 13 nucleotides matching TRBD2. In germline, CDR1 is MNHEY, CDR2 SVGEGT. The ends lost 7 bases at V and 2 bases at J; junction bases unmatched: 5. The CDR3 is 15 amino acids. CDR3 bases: TGTGCCAGCACCCTAGGGACTAGCGGGACCTACGAGCAGTACTTC. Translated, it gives CASTLGTSGTYEQYF.

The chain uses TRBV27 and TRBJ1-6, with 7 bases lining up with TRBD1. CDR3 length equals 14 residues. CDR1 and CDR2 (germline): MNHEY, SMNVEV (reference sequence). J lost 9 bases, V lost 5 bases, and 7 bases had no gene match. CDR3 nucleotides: TGTGCCAGCAGTCCTGACAGGGTTGGTTCACCCCTCCACTTT. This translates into CASSPDRVGSPLHF.

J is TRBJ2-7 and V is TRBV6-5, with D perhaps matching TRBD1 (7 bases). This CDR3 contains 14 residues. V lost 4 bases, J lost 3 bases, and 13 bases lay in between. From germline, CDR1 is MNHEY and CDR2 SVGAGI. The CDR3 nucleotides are TGTGCCAGCAGTTCCCCCCAGGGGGGCTACGAGCAGTACTTC. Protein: CASSSPQGGYEQYF.

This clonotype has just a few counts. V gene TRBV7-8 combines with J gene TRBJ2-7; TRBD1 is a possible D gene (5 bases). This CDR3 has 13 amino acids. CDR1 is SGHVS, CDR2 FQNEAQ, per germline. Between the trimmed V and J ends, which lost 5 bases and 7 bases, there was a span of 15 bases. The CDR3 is CASSVGPKGEQYF. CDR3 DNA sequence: TGTGCCAGCAGCGTAGGACCGAAGGGGGAGCAGTACTTC.

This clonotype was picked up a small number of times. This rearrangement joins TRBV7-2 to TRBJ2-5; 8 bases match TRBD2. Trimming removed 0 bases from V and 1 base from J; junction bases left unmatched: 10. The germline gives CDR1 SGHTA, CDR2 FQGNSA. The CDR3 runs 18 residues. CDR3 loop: CASSLAPSPRGGQETQYF. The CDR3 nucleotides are TGTGCCAGCAGCTTAGCGCCCTCACCTCGGGGGGGCCAAGAGACCCAGTACTTC.

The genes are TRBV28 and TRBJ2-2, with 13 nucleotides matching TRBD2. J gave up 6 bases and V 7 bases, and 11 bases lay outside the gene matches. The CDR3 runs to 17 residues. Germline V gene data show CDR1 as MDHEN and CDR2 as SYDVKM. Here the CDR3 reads CASTVGTSGIGAGELFF. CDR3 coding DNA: TGTGCCAGCACCGTCGGGACTAGCGGGATCGGAGCCGGGGAGCTGTTTTTT.

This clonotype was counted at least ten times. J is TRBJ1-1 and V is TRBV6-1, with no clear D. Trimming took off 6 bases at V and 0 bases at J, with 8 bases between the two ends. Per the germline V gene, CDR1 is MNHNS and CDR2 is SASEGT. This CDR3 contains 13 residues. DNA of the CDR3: TGTGCCAGCAGCGGACTTATGAACACTGAAGCTTTCTTT. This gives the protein CASSGLMNTEAFF.